This T cell receptor (beta chain) was retrieved from a study of blood T cell repertoires in COVID-19. Whole-study context: Whether acute or convalescent, the COVID-19 samples came from the United States, Italy and Spain. The cDNA or gDNA used as material had been derived from T cells, B-cell-depleted T cells, or PBMCs.

The method was immunoSEQ multiplex PCR; TCRdb's version includes in-frame clones alone and lacks a portion of them. The sample consists of over 250,000 clones, roughly 80% of them appearing once. This CDR3 spans 15 amino acids. With 4 bases removed from V and 0 bases from J, the gap between germline ends came to 10 bases. Germline CDR1 KGHSH, CDR2 LQKENI. Sequenced: PBMCs or T cells enriched from blood (not recorded which). The clonotype comes from a middle-aged man who had been exposed to COVID-19. V usage is TRBV18 and J usage is TRBJ2-1; D uncertain. The CDR3 loop is CASSLTFSSYNEQFF. The CDR3 DNA is TGTGCCAGCTCACTCACCTTTAGCTCCTACAATGAGCAGTTCTTC.